This is a list of T cell receptor beta chains from one sample in a study of cytomegalovirus exposure and HLA in healthy donors. Method: immunoSEQ multiplex PCR; TCRdb's copy keeps in-frame clones and lacks some. The sample has 110,000 to 150,000 clones, around four fifths seen once. Source material: PBMCs. These receptors all stem from a male donor in good health and CMV-seronegative. The CDR3 runs from the conserved cysteine through the conserved F or W. The D gene is left open where the match is weak. The size of a clone is reported for some rows only, either as once, few or many, or as a class for expanded clones.

d_gene,j_gene,v_gene,abundance,CDR3aa,CDR3nt
-,TRBJ2-3,TRBV4-1,-,CASSQDPAASTDTQYF,TGCGCCAGCAGCCAAGACCCGGCGGCTAGCACAGATACGCAGTATTTT
-,TRBJ2-3,TRBV13,-,CASGVVGTQYF,TGTGCCAGCGGAGTTGTGGGTACGCAGTATTTT
-,TRBJ2-7,TRBV5-4,-,CASSPGGQNSYEQYF,TGTGCCAGCAGCCCGGGAGGACAGAACTCCTACGAGCAGTACTTC
-,TRBJ1-1,TRBV7-9,-,CSSSLVGGGAEAFF,TGTTCCAGCAGCTTAGTTGGGGGGGGAGCTGAAGCTTTCTTT
-,TRBJ1-1,TRBV28,-,CASSEGGAGTEAFF,TGTGCCAGCTCCGAGGGGGGGGCGGGGACTGAAGCTTTCTTT
TRBD2,TRBJ2-1,TRBV19,-,CASSLGLVVNEQFF,TGTGCCAGTAGTCTCGGACTAGTGGTCAATGAGCAGTTCTTC
TRBD1,TRBJ2-2,TRBV7-9,once,CASSIHWTGPRIELFF,TGTGCCAGCAGCATCCACTGGACAGGGCCCCGGATAGAGCTGTTTTTT
TRBD1,TRBJ2-3,TRBV19,-,CASSMGQGTDTQYF,TGTGCCAGTAGTATGGGACAGGGAACAGATACGCAGTATTTT
-,TRBJ2-7,TRBV20-1,-,CSARLVAEQYF,TGCAGTGCCAGACTAGTAGCCGAGCAGTACTTC
-,TRBJ2-7,TRBV19,-,CASSLRGGEQYF,TGTGCCAGTAGCCTGAGGGGGGGCGAGCAGTACTTC
TRBD2,TRBJ2-1,TRBV7-8,-,CASSLAGTSFGNEQFF,TGTGCCAGCAGCTTAGCCGGGACTAGCTTTGGCAATGAGCAGTTCTTC
TRBD2,TRBJ2-5,TRBV7-8,-,CASSKPLAGGPETQYF,TGTGCCAGCAGCAAACCTCTAGCGGGGGGGCCTGAGACCCAGTACTTC
TRBD2,TRBJ2-1,TRBV29-1,-,CSGLAGGEQFF,TGCAGCGGACTAGCCGGGGGTGAGCAGTTCTTC
TRBD2,TRBJ2-7,TRBV7-9,-,CASIFSGRPYEQYF,TGTGCCAGCATCTTTAGCGGGAGACCTTACGAGCAGTACTTC
-,TRBJ2-2,TRBV29-1,-,CSVEIQGYGELFF,TGCAGCGTTGAAATACAGGGCTACGGGGAGCTGTTTTTT
-,TRBJ2-6,TRBV7-2,-,CASSLGSGSGANVLTF,TGTGCCAGCAGCTTAGGTTCCGGCTCTGGGGCCAACGTCCTGACTTTC
-,TRBJ2-3,TRBV5-6,-,CASSLGAGRTDTQYF,TGTGCCAGCAGCTTGGGGGCGGGACGCACAGATACGCAGTATTTT
TRBD1,TRBJ1-5,TRBV2,-,CASSGQGRNQPQHF,TGTGCCAGCAGCGGACAGGGGCGCAATCAGCCCCAGCATTTT
-,TRBJ2-7,TRBV28,-,CASSSASTLEDEQYF,TGTGCCAGCAGTTCCGCGTCGACTCTGGAAGACGAGCAGTACTTC
TRBD1,TRBJ1-6,TRBV7-8,-,CASSFRTGRAYNSPLHF,TGTGCCAGCAGCTTTAGGACAGGGCGGGCCTATAATTCACCCCTCCACTTT
TRBD2,TRBJ2-1,TRBV5-1,-,CASSFRASGNEQFF,TGCGCCAGCAGCTTTAGGGCTAGCGGCAATGAGCAGTTCTTC
-,TRBJ1-5,TRBV5-1,-,CASSLGGHQNQPQHF,TGCGCCAGCAGCTTGGGGGGACACCAAAATCAGCCCCAGCATTTT
TRBD1,TRBJ1-5,TRBV27,-,CASRHGTANQPQHF,TGTGCCAGCAGACATGGGACAGCCAATCAGCCCCAGCATTTT
-,TRBJ1-1,TRBV7-9,-,CSSSVQYTEAFF,TGTTCCAGCAGCGTACAGTACACTGAAGCTTTCTTT
-,TRBJ1-5,TRBV6-6,few,CASSYQGSTSNQPQHF,TGTGCCAGCAGTTATCAGGGGTCTACTAGCAATCAGCCCCAGCATTTT
-,TRBJ1-1,TRBV27,-,CATQPGVGTEAFF,TGTGCCACCCAACCCGGGGTAGGGACTGAAGCTTTCTTT
-,TRBJ2-3,TRBV27,-,CASSLAPRGATDTQYF,TGTGCCAGCAGTTTGGCCCCTCGGGGGGCCACAGATACGCAGTATTTT
-,TRBJ2-3,TRBV9,-,CASSVEGSVSTDTQYF,TGTGCCAGCAGCGTAGAAGGTAGCGTGAGCACAGATACGCAGTATTTT
TRBD1,TRBJ1-2,TRBV5-1,-,CASSRDRGNYGYTF,TGCGCCAGCAGCAGGGACAGGGGTAACTATGGCTACACCTTC
TRBD1,TRBJ1-5,TRBV27,-,CASSIAGGGNQPQHF,TGTGCCAGCAGTATTGCAGGGGGTGGCAATCAGCCCCAGCATTTT